This TCR beta chain was identified during a study of cytomegalovirus exposure and HLA in healthy donors. This PCR relied on a set of 60 Vbeta primers and 13 Jbeta primers. As originally analysed: An analysis that came later counted 73 million or so unique TCR beta chains, approximately 9.9 million shared. Clones were read by immunoSEQ multiplex PCR, and TCRdb kept only the in-frame ones, dropping some. V, J and clone size were drawn from that table, and D and trimming were deduced from the DNA. The table has 110,000 to 150,000 clones, approximately 63% seen once. The CDR3 covers 16 residues. Germline V gene data show CDR1 as SNHLY and CDR2 as FYNNEI. The V gene end was trimmed by 5 bases and the J gene end by 1 base; junction bases not matched to a gene: 3.

This clonotype was sampled from a woman in her fifties or sixties in good health and CMV-seropositive. The sample was PBMCs. This chain links TRBV2 with TRBJ2-7; 15 bases align to TRBD2. Here the CDR3 DNA reads TGTGCCAGCAGTTGGACTAGCGGGAGGGGGTCCTACGAGCAGTACTTC. As protein: CASSWTSGRGSYEQYF.